The source of this TCR beta chain is a study of shared clonotypes between healthy human individuals. Data came from immunoSEQ multiplex PCR; TCRdb stores just in-frame clones and leaves some out. The top ten clones hold around 0.4% of a sample with some 2.3 million clones, 85% to 95% of them seen once. Germline lookup yields CDR1 SGHRS and CDR2 YFSETQ. CDR3 length: 14 amino acids. The germline V and J ends were trimmed by 0 bases and 3 bases, with 9 bases remaining between them. Study-level findings and limits: It was observed that roughly 5.5% of naive CD4 clonotypes were shared across a handful of donors.

Worth noting for this clone: What it recognizes is unknown. Other nucleotide sequences from this sample produce the same CDR3.

Material: naive CD4+ T cells from PBMCs. This sample's subset: CD45RA+ positively selected. The chain joins TRBV5-1 to TRBJ1-2, with unresolved D. The sequence was collected from a man between 18 and 29 years old in good health. Some clones in this sample may be carry-over from other donors' samples. Here the CDR3 DNA reads TGCGCCAGCAGCTTGGACAGCCCCGACTATGGCTACACCTTC. Translation gives CASSLDSPDYGYTF.